The rows below give T cell receptor beta chains drawn from one sample of a study of T cells after yellow fever vaccination. MiXCR, run by TCRdb on the 5' RACE reads, gives a single entry per CDR3 protein. The table has about 150,000 distinct CDR3 sequences, about 6.2% seen once; the top ten hold about 2.7%. Specimen: CD4+ T cells sorted from PBMCs, collected on the day of the first yellow fever vaccination. The receptors were gathered from a man younger than 35 who received the YFV17D yellow fever vaccine. Each CDR3 is given with its conserved first and last residue. The D gene is left open where the match is weak. Not every row has a clone size; where given, it reads once, few, many or a size class.

D	size	V	length	J	DNA	CDR3
TRBD1	many	TRBV18	15	TRBJ2-1	TGTGCCAGCTCACCATTCAGGGGGCCTTACAATGAGCAGTTCTTC	CASSPFRGPYNEQFF
-	many	TRBV5-1	15	TRBJ1-2	TGCGCCAGCAGCTTGTCGGCAGGTCCTAACTATGGCTACACCTTC	CASSLSAGPNYGYTF
-	few	TRBV12-3/TRBV12-4	15	TRBJ2-2	TGTGCCAGCAGTCACAGACGGCGGTACACCGGGGAGCTGTTTTTT	CASSHRRRYTGELFF
-	many	TRBV12-3/TRBV12-4	13	TRBJ2-1	TGTGCCAGCAGAGGACCGGCGGACAATGAGCAGTTCTTC	CASRGPADNEQFF
-	-	TRBV7-2	12	TRBJ2-1	TGTGCCAGCAGCTATGGGGGGCTAAGGCAGTTCTTC	CASSYGGLRQFF
TRBD1	many	TRBV12-3/TRBV12-4	12	TRBJ2-7	TGTGCCAGCGGGTGGACAGGGATGAATTGGTACTTC	CASGWTGMNWYF
-	many	TRBV5-1	16	TRBJ2-2	TGCGCCAGCAGGAGGGGGGGATCCGCAAACACCGGGGAGCTGTTTTTT	CASRRGGSANTGELFF
TRBD2	many	TRBV20-1	16	TRBJ2-2	TGCAGTGCGGGAGGAGCGGGGGGGCCAAACACCGGGGAGCTGTTTTTT	CSAGGAGGPNTGELFF
-	-	TRBV6-5	14	TRBJ2-5	TGTGCCAGCAGTTACCTACTGGGAGAAGAGACCCAGTACTTC	CASSYLLGEETQYF
TRBD1	few	TRBV7-2	15	TRBJ2-2	TGTGCCAGCAGCTTTGGACAGGGGGCTACCGGGGAGCTGTTTTTT	CASSFGQGATGELFF
TRBD1	-	TRBV5-1	16	TRBJ2-5	TGCGCCAGCAGCTCTCGGACAGGACTTCTCCAAGAGACCCAGTACTTC	CASSSRTGLLQETQYF
-	few	TRBV24-1	14	TRBJ2-3	TGTGCCACCAGTGACCTGCCCCGGGCAGATACGCAGTATTTT	CATSDLPRADTQYF
-	few	TRBV4-2	13	TRBJ2-1	TGTGCCAGCAGCCAAGATTATAAAAATGAGCAGTTCTTC	CASSQDYKNEQFF
TRBD1	many	TRBV5-1	16	TRBJ2-1	TGCGCCAGCAGCCCGGTAACAGGGGCGACGTACAATGAGCAGTTCTTC	CASSPVTGATYNEQFF
-	few	TRBV5-4	13	TRBJ2-3	TGTGCCAGCCGAGACAGTAGCCTAGATACGCAGTATTTT	CASRDSSLDTQYF
TRBD2	many	TRBV12-3/TRBV12-4	13	TRBJ2-5	TGTGCCAGCAAGCGGGGGGAACAAGAGACCCAGTACTTC	CASKRGEQETQYF
TRBD2	many	TRBV20-1	17	TRBJ2-1	TGCAGTGCTAGAGATAGGTCGGGGACTAGTCTTTACAATGAGCAGTTCTTC	CSARDRSGTSLYNEQFF
-	-	TRBV5-1	14	TRBJ2-3	TGCGCCAGCAGGGTAGCGGCGAACACAGATACGCAGTATTTT	CASRVAANTDTQYF
-	many	TRBV11-2	14	TRBJ1-2	TGTGCCAGCAGCCGCTCAGGGGACGACTATGGCTACACCTTC	CASSRSGDDYGYTF
TRBD2	many	TRBV7-9	15	TRBJ2-3	TGTGCCAGCAGCTCCACTAGCGGGGGCACAGATACGCAGTATTTT	CASSSTSGGTDTQYF
-	-	TRBV20-1	13	TRBJ2-3	TGCAGTGCTAGAGTTGCGGGCACAGATACGCAGTATTTT	CSARVAGTDTQYF
-	many	TRBV7-2	12	TRBJ2-1	TGTGCCAGCAGCTCTGACCTCGGGACGCAGTTCTTC	CASSSDLGTQFF
TRBD1	few	TRBV4-3	15	TRBJ1-1	TGCGCCAGCAGCCATCCGGACAGGGGGAACACTGAAGCTTTCTTT	CASSHPDRGNTEAFF
-	-	TRBV11-3	13	TRBJ2-7	TGTGCCAGCAGCCCGGGACACTCCTACGAGCAGTACTTC	CASSPGHSYEQYF
-	few	TRBV7-2	13	TRBJ1-1	TGTGCCAGCAGCCCAGTGGGGGGCACTGAAGCTTTCTTT	CASSPVGGTEAFF
-	few	TRBV5-4	15	TRBJ2-5	TGTGCCAGCAGCCCGGGCGGGGCACTCCAAGAGACCCAGTACTTC	CASSPGGALQETQYF
TRBD2	many	TRBV5-6	11	TRBJ2-5	TGTGCCAGCAGTCGTAGCGGGGCTCAGTACTTC	CASSRSGAQYF
-	many	TRBV7-2	13	TRBJ2-4	TGTGCCAGCAGCTACCCCCCGCTGGTACCTCAGTACTTC	CASSYPPLVPQYF
TRBD1	many	TRBV5-1	17	TRBJ2-2	TGCGCCAGCACCCCCCTAGCAGGGGGCCCAAACACCGGGGAGCTGTTTTTT	CASTPLAGGPNTGELFF
-	few	TRBV6-2/TRBV6-3	12	TRBJ2-5	TGTGCCAGCAGTTACCGCCAAGAGACCCAGTACTTC	CASSYRQETQYF
TRBD2	many	TRBV29-1	14	TRBJ2-5	TGCAGCGCGACCTCGACTAGCGGGGGGGAGACCCAGTACTTC	CSATSTSGGETQYF
-	-	TRBV4-3	14	TRBJ2-2	TGCGCCAGCAGCCAAGATGCGGCAGGGCGAAAGCTGTTTTTT	CASSQDAAGRKLFF
-	many	TRBV6-2/TRBV6-3	14	TRBJ2-5	TGTGCCAGCAGGACCGGGACGCTCCAAGAGACCCAGTACTTC	CASRTGTLQETQYF
TRBD2	many	TRBV7-2	15	TRBJ2-3	TGTGCCAGCAGCTTAGTAGCGGGGAGGACAGATACGCAGTATTTT	CASSLVAGRTDTQYF
-	-	TRBV12-3/TRBV12-4	13	TRBJ1-3	TGTGCCAGCAGTCTGACAACTGGAAACACCATATATTTT	CASSLTTGNTIYF
-	many	TRBV10-3	15	TRBJ1-4	TGTGCCATCAGTGAACTGGGGATTAGGAATGAAAAACTGTTTTTT	CAISELGIRNEKLFF
-	many	TRBV7-2	17	TRBJ2-2	TGTGCCAGCAGCCGTTCGTCGGACTACGGGGGCACCGGGGAGCTGTTTTTT	CASSRSSDYGGTGELFF
TRBD1	few	TRBV4-3	15	TRBJ1-1	TGCGCCAGCAGCCAAGCGGACAGGGAGGGCGGTGAAGCTTTCTTT	CASSQADREGGEAFF
-	many	TRBV7-9	16	TRBJ2-5	TGTGCCAGCAGCTCGAACCTCCGGGGCGCACAAGAGACCCAGTACTTC	CASSSNLRGAQETQYF
-	-	TRBV27	12	TRBJ2-1	TGTGCCAGCAAGGGTGTCTACAATGAGCAGTTCTTC	CASKGVYNEQFF
TRBD1	once	TRBV18	15	TRBJ2-1	TGTGCCAGCTCACCAGGGACAGGGACCTACAATGAGCAGTTCTTC	CASSPGTGTYNEQFF
-	many	TRBV12-3/TRBV12-4	14	TRBJ2-3	TGTGCCAGCAGTCCGTATGACCACACAGATACGCAGTATTTT	CASSPYDHTDTQYF
TRBD2	few	TRBV29-1	12	TRBJ2-5	TGCAGCGTTTCAAGGGAGGGGGAGACCCAGTACTTC	CSVSREGETQYF
-	-	TRBV7-2	17	TRBJ2-4	TGTGCCAGCAGCTTAGCTTCGGTCGGGTTAGCCAAAAACATTCAGTACTTC	CASSLASVGLAKNIQYF
-	many	TRBV6-5	13	TRBJ1-1	TGTGCCAGCAGTTACTCGGCTGGGACTGAAGCTTTCTTT	CASSYSAGTEAFF
-	few	TRBV5-4	15	TRBJ2-3	TGTGCCAGCAGCTTGGCGGCAGGGCTAACAGATACGCAGTATTTT	CASSLAAGLTDTQYF
TRBD2	-	TRBV6-2/TRBV6-3	16	TRBJ2-3	TGTGCCAGCAGTTTCGGACTAGCGGGGAGGGGAGATACGCAGTATTTT	CASSFGLAGRGDTQYF
-	-	TRBV5-1	16	TRBJ2-2	TGCGCCAGCAGCACTAGGGACGTATCGAACACCGGGGAGCTGTTTTTT	CASSTRDVSNTGELFF
TRBD2	many	TRBV6-2/TRBV6-3	16	TRBJ2-2	TGTGCCAGCAGTGGGCGGAGCGGGGAGGACACCGGGGAGCTGTTTTTT	CASSGRSGEDTGELFF
-	-	TRBV2	13	TRBJ2-3	TGTGCCAGCAGTGAACCCCACCAAGATACGCAGTATTTT	CASSEPHQDTQYF
-	many	TRBV19	12	TRBJ2-2	TGTGCCAGTAGTATAGGGACCGGGGAGCTGTTTTTT	CASSIGTGELFF
-	many	TRBV6-5	12	TRBJ1-2	TGTGCCAGCAGTTACGCTGGCTATGGCTACACCTTC	CASSYAGYGYTF
TRBD1	many	TRBV29-1	12	TRBJ2-1	TGCAGCGTAAATACAGGGGTCGGGGAGCAGTTCTTC	CSVNTGVGEQFF